The 4 T cell receptor beta chains given below trace back to one sample, sequenced in a study of technical replicates of blood from a handful of donors. Sequencing used immunoSEQ multiplex PCR; TCRdb keeps in-frame clones, though not all of them. The table includes 11,000 to 15,000 clones, less than 90% detected once. Source material: PBMCs. These TCRs come from a human donor in good health.

The chain combines TRBV7-6 with TRBJ2-7; 7 positions match TRBD2. Trimming cost V 5 bases and J 7 bases; bases outside gene matches: 8. The CDR3 is 13 residues long. Germline V gene data show CDR1 as SGHVS and CDR2 as FNYEAQ. As DNA, the CDR3 is TGTGCCAGCAGCCCAGGACTAGGAGCGGAGCAGTACTTC. Amino acid sequence: CASSPGLGAEQYF.

J is TRBJ2-1 and V is TRBV11-3; 10 bases line up with TRBD2. V gave up 6 bases and J gave up 3 bases; unmatched junction bases: 11. Germline CDR1 reads SGHNT; CDR2 reads YENEEA. The CDR3 has 17 residues. The CDR3 nucleotides are TGTGCCAGCAGTCAAGAGGGGCTAGCGGGAGTCTACAATGAGCAGTTCTTC. This gives the protein CASSQEGLAGVYNEQFF.

For this clone: An end of the junction differs from the germline gene, which may be a read error. The chain combines TRBV5-1 with TRBJ2-4, with 9 bases matching TRBD1. This CDR3 has 12 amino acids. Per germline, CDR1 SGHRS and CDR2 YFSETQ. CDR3 DNA sequence: TGCGCCAGCAGCTTTGACGGGACAGGGAGCGACTTC. Encoded protein: CASSFDGTGSDF.

The chain carries TRBV7-9 and TRBJ2-2, with TRBD2 identical over 8 bases. V was clipped by 5 bases and J by 5 bases; unmatched bases: 10. CDR3 length: 16 residues. Germline CDR1 and CDR2: SEHNR and FQNEAQ (reference sequence). CDR3 coding DNA: TGTGCCAGCAGCAATACAGCGGGAGTGGAAACCGGGGAGCTGTTTTTT. This codes for CASSNTAGVETGELFF.